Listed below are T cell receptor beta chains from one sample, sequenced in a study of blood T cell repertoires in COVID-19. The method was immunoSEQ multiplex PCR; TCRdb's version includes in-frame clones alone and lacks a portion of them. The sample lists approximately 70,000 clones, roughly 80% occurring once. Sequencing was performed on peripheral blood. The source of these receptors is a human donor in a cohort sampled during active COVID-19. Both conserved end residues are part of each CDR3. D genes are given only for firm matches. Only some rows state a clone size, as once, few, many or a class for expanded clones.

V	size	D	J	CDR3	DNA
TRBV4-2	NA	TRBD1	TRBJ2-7	CASSQGTGIYEQYF	TGTGCCAGCAGCCAAGGGACAGGGATCTACGAGCAGTACTTC
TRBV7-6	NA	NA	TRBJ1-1	CASIGEPGAEAFF	TGTGCCAGCATTGGAGAACCGGGAGCCGAAGCTTTCTTT
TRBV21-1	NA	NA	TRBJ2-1	CASSKAGAGGSNEQFF	TGTGCCAGCAGCAAAGCCGGGGCGGGGGGAAGCAATGAGCAGTTCTTC
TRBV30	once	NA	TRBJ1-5	CAWSPQSNQPQHF	TGTGCCTGGAGTCCGCAGTCCAATCAGCCCCAGCATTTT
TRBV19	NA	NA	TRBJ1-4	CASSPLEGGQTEKLFF	TGTGCCAGTAGTCCTCTGGAAGGTGGGCAGACGGAAAAACTGTTTTTT
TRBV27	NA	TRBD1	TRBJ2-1	CASSPRTGRPNEQFF	TGTGCCAGCAGTCCCCGGACAGGGAGACCCAATGAGCAGTTCTTC
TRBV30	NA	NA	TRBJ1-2	CAWRENLPYGYTF	TGTGCCTGGAGAGAGAACCTCCCCTATGGCTACACCTTC
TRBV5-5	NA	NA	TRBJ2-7	CASEDRGSREQYF	TGTGCCAGCGAAGACAGAGGCTCTCGGGAGCAGTACTTC
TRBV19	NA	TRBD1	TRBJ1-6	CASSPGQAGGSPLHF	TGTGCCAGTAGTCCGGGACAGGCCGGGGGATCACCCCTCCACTTT
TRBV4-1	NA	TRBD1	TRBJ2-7	CASSRSPDRGSPEQYF	TGCGCCAGCAGCCGCAGCCCGGACAGGGGATCTCCCGAGCAGTACTTC
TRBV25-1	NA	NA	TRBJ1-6	CASDQGINSPLHF	TGTGCCTCCGACCAGGGTATTAATTCACCCCTCCACTTT
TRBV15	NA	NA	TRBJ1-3	CATSRPSGTTGNTIYF	TGTGCCACCAGCAGACCTTCCGGGACTACTGGAAACACCATATATTTT
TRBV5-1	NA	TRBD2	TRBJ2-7	CASSSIAGLGYEQYF	TGCGCCAGCAGCTCCATAGCGGGGTTGGGCTACGAGCAGTACTTC
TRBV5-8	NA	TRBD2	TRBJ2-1	CASSLAASTSGGVEQFF	TGTGCCAGCAGCTTGGCGGCTTCGACTAGCGGGGGGGTAGAGCAGTTCTTC
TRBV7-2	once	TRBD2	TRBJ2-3	CASSLGLAYTDTQYF	TGTGCCAGCAGCTTAGGACTAGCATACACAGATACGCAGTATTTT
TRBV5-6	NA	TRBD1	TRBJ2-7	CASSPGTVYEQYF	TGTGCCAGCAGCCCTGGGACAGTCTACGAGCAGTACTTC
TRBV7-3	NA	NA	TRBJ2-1	CASSRIHEYNEQFF	TGTGCCAGCAGCCGCATCCACGAGTACAATGAGCAGTTCTTC
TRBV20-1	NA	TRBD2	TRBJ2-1	CSASKGGGFGGEQFF	TGCAGTGCTAGTAAAGGCGGGGGTTTCGGGGGTGAGCAGTTCTTC
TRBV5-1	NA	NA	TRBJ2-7	CASSLDSTRYEQYF	TGCGCCAGCAGCTTGGACAGCACCCGCTACGAGCAGTACTTC
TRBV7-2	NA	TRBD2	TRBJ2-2	CASSPNLMRGGYRGELFF	TGTGCCAGCAGCCCCAACCTCATGCGGGGGGGCTACCGGGGGGAGCTGTTTTTT
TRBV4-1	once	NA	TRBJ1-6	CASSQERQYNSPLHF	TGCGCCAGCAGCCAAGAACGACAGTACAATTCACCCCTCCACTTT
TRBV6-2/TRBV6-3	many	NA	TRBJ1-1	CASSYGEENTEAFF	TGTGCCAGCAGTTACGGGGAGGAGAACACTGAAGCTTTCTTT
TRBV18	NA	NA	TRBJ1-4	CASSPNGRGDEKLFF	TGTGCCAGCTCACCCAACGGTCGGGGAGATGAAAAACTGTTTTTT
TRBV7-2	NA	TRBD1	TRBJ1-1	CASSLTGPTEAFF	TGTGCCAGCAGCTTGACAGGGCCTACTGAAGCTTTCTTT
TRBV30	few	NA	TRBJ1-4	CAWSAGTAVEKLFF	TGTGCCTGGTCAGCCGGGACTGCCGTCGAAAAACTGTTTTTT
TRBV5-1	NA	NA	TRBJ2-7	CASSLGVVGAPIYF	TGCGCCAGCAGCTTGGGGGTCGTGGGGGCTCCAATCTACTTC
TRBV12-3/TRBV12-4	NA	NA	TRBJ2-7	CASSRQVRYEQYF	TGTGCCAGCAGCCGACAAGTCCGGTACGAGCAGTACTTC
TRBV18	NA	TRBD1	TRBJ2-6	CASSPGQAGISGANVLTF	TGTGCCAGCTCACCCGGACAGGCCGGTATCTCTGGGGCCAACGTCCTGACTTTC
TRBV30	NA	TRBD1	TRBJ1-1	CAWSVGGTGPEAFF	TGTGCCTGGAGTGTAGGCGGGACAGGGCCTGAAGCTTTCTTT
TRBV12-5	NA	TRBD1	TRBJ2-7	CASGLPGQVYEQYF	TGTGCTAGTGGTTTGCCAGGACAGGTCTACGAGCAGTACTTC
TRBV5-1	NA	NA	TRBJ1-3	CASRPDSAGNTIYF	TGCGCCAGCAGACCAGACAGCGCCGGAAACACCATATATTTT
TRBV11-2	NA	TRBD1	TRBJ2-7	CASSLDPTGAYEQYF	TGTGCCAGCAGCTTAGATCCGACAGGGGCCTACGAGCAGTACTTC
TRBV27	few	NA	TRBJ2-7	CASSLIPGSYEQYF	TGTGCCAGCAGTTTAATCCCAGGGTCCTACGAGCAGTACTTC
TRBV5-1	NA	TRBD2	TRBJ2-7	CASSFSGEGQYF	TGCGCCAGCAGCTTTAGTGGGGAGGGGCAGTACTTC
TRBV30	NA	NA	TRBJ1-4	CALAAATNEKLFF	TGTGCCCTCGCGGCCGCAACTAATGAAAAACTGTTTTTT
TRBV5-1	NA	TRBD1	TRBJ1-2	CASSSWRGTGLGYGYTF	TGCGCCAGCAGCTCCTGGAGGGGGACAGGGCTGGGCTATGGCTACACCTTC
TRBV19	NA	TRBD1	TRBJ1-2	CASSRQGQGRHYGYTF	TGTGCCAGTAGTCGGCAAGGACAGGGGCGACACTATGGCTACACCTTC
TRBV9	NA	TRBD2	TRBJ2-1	CASSVAVATSNSEQFF	TGTGCCAGCAGCGTAGCTGTTGCGACTAGCAATAGTGAGCAGTTCTTC
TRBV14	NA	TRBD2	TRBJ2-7	CASSRLSGGGLYF	TGTGCCAGCAGCCGACTTAGCGGGGGCGGTCTGTACTTC
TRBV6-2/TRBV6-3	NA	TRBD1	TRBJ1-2	CASSGPGQIHGYTF	TGTGCCAGCAGTGGACCGGGACAGATACATGGCTACACCTTC
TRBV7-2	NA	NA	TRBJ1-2	CASTPSNYGYTF	TGTGCCAGCACCCCGTCTAACTATGGCTACACCTTC
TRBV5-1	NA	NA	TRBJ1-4	CASSLGSGWKEKLFF	TGCGCCAGCAGCTTGGGTTCGGGATGGAAAGAAAAACTGTTTTTT
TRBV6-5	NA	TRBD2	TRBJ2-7	CATGVGGESEQYF	TGTGCCACCGGAGTCGGGGGGGAGTCCGAGCAGTACTTC
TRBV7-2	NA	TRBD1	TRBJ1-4	CASSETGDNEKLFF	TGTGCCAGCAGCGAGACAGGGGATAATGAAAAACTGTTTTTT
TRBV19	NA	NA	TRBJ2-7	CASSLTLSYEQYF	TGTGCCAGTAGTCTGACATTGTCCTACGAGCAGTACTTC
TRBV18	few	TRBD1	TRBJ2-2	CASSGQGSTGELFF	TGTGCCAGCTCCGGACAGGGGAGTACCGGGGAGCTGTTTTTT
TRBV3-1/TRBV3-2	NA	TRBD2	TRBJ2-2	CASSQAGRDTGELFF	TGTGCCAGCAGCCAAGCCGGGAGGGACACCGGGGAGCTGTTTTTT
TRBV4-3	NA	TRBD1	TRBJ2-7	CASSPSFAGGYEQYF	TGCGCCAGCAGCCCTTCTTTTGCAGGGGGCTACGAGCAGTACTTC
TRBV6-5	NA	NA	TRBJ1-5	CASSSVGARQPQHF	TGTGCCAGCAGCTCCGTGGGGGCGCGGCAGCCCCAGCATTTT
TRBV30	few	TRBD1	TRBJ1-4	CASSGRGGNEKLFF	TGTGCCTCCTCAGGTCGAGGGGGCAATGAAAAACTGTTTTTT
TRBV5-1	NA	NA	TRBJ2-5	CASSSPSRGGAPGRETQYF	TGCGCCAGCAGCTCGCCCTCTAGGGGGGGAGCTCCGGGTCGGGAGACCCAGTACTTC
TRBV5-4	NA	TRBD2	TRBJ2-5	CASSLAAERGGYETQYF	TGTGCCAGCAGTTTGGCGGCCGAGCGGGGGGGCTACGAGACCCAGTACTTC
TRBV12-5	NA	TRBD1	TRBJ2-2	CASGYTGVSTGELFF	TGTGCTAGTGGGTACACAGGGGTCTCCACCGGGGAGCTGTTTTTT
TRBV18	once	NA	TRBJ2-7	CASSRENRGEQYF	TGTGCCAGCTCTCGGGAGAACCGGGGCGAGCAGTACTTC
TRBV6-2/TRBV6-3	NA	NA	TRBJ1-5	CASSYRLNRGSGWPQHF	TGTGCCAGCAGTTACCGACTAAATAGAGGGTCAGGATGGCCCCAGCATTTT